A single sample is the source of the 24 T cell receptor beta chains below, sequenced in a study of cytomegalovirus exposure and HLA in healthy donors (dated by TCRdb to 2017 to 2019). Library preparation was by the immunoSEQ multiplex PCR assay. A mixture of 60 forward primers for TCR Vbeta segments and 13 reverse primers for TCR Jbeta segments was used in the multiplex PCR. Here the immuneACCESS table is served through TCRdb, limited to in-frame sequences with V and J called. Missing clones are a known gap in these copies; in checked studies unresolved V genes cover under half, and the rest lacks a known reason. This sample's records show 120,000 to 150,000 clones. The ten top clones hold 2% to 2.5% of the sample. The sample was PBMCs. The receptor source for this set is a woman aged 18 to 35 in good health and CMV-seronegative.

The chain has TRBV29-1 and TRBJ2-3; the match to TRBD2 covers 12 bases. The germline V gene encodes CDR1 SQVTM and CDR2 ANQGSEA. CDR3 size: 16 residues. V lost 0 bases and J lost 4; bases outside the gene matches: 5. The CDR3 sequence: CSVEDGLAGGPDTQYF. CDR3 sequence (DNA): TGCAGCGTTGAAGACGGGCTAGCGGGAGGGCCAGATACGCAGTATTTT.

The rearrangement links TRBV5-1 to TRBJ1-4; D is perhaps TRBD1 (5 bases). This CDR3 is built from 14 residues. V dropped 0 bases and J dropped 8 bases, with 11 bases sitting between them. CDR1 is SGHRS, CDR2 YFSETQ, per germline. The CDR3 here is CASSLDQGGEKLFF. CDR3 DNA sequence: TGCGCCAGCAGCTTGGATCAGGGCGGCGAAAAACTGTTTTTT.

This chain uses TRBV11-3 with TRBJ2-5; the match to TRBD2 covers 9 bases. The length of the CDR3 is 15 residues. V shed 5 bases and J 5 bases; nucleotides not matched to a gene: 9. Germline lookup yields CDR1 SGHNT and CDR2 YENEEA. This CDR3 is CASSTPTSGTETQYF. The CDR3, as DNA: TGTGCCAGCAGCACCCCGACTAGCGGAACCGAGACCCAGTACTTC.

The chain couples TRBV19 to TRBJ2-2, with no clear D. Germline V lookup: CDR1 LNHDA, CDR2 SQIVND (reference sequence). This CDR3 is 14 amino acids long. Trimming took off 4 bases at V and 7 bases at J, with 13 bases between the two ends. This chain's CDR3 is CASSTNLFSGELFF. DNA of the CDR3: TGTGCCAGTAGTACCAACCTCTTTAGCGGGGAGCTGTTTTTT.

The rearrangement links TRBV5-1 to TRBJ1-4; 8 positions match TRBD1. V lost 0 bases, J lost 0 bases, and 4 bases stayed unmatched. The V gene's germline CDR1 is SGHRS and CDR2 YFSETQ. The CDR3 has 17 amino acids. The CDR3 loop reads CASSLAGTGATNEKLFF. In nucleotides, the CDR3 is TGCGCCAGCAGCTTGGCCGGGACAGGTGCAACTAATGAAAAACTGTTTTTT.

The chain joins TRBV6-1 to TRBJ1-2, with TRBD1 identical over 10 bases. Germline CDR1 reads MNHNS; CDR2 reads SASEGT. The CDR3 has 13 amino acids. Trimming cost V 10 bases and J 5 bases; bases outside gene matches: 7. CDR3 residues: CATNPGQGYGYTF. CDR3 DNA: TGTGCCACAAATCCGGGACAGGGGTATGGCTACACCTTC.

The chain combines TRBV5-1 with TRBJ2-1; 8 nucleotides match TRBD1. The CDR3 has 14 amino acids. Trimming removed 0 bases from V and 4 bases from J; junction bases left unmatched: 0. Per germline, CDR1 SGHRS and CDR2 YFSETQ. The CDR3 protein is CASSLGQGYNEQFF. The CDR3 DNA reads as TGCGCCAGCAGCTTGGGACAGGGGTACAATGAGCAGTTCTTC.

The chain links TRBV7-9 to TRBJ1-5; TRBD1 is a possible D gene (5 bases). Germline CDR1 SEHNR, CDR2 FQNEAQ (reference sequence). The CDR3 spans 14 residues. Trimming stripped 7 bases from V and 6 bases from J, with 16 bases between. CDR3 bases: TGTGCCAGCACTAGAGGAGACGGGGGTCAGCCCCAGCATTTT. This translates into CASTRGDGGQPQHF.

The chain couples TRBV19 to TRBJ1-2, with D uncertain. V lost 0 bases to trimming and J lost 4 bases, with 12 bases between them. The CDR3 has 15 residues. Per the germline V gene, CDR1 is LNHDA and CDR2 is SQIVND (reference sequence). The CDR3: CASSIEANPFYGYTF. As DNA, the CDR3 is TGTGCCAGTAGTATAGAAGCCAACCCCTTCTATGGCTACACCTTC.

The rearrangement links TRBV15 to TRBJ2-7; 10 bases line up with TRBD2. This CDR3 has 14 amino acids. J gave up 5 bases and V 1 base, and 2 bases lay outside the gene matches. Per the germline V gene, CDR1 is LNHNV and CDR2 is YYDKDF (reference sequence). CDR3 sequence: CATSRGGTSDEQYV. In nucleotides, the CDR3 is TGTGCCACCAGCAGAGGCGGGACTAGCGACGAGCAGTACGTC.

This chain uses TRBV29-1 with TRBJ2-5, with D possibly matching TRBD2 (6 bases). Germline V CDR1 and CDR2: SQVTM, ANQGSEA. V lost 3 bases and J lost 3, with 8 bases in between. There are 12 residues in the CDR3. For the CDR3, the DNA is TGCAGCGTTGATCCGGGAGAAGAGACCCAGTACTTC. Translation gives CSVDPGEETQYF.

The CDR3 sequence: CSVESILAKNIQYF. CDR3 DNA sequence: TGCAGCGTTGAAAGCATCCTAGCCAAAAACATTCAGTACTTC. The chain joins TRBV29-1 to TRBJ2-4; D gene ambiguous. Trimming stripped 2 bases from V and 0 bases from J, with 8 bases between. The CDR3 is 14 residues long. Germline V gene lookup returns CDR1 SQVTM and CDR2 ANQGSEA.

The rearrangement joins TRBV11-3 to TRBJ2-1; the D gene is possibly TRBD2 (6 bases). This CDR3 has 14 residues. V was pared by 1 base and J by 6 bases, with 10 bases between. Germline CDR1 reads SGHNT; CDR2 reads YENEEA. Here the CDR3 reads CASSLVELANEQFF. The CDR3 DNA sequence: TGTGCCAGCAGCTTAGTTGAACTAGCCAATGAGCAGTTCTTC.

For the CDR3, the DNA is TGTGCCAGCAGTCCGGGAGAAGCTTTCTTT. Its protein is CASSPGEAFF. This chain connects TRBV9 to TRBJ1-1; D remains ambiguous. Germline CDR1 reads SGDLS; CDR2 reads YYNGEE. V was clipped by 5 bases and J by 8 bases, with 7 bases between them. The CDR3 consists of 10 residues.

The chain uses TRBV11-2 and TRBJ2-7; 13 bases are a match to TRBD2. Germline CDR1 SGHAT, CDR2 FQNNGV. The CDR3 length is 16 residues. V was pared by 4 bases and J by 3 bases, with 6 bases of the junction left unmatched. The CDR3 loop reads CASSSLTSGRIYEQYF. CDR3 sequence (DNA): TGTGCCAGCAGCTCTCTGACTAGCGGGAGGATCTACGAGCAGTACTTC.

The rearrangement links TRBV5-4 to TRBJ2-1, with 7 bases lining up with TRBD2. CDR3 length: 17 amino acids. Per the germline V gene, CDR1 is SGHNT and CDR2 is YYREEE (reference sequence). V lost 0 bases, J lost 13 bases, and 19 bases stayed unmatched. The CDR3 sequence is CASSLGSGYGEGPPQFF. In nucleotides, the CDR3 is TGTGCCAGCAGCTTGGGTTCGGGTTACGGGGAGGGCCCGCCTCAGTTCTTC.

The CDR3 protein is CASSAVAEASTDTQYF. In DNA form, the CDR3 reads TGTGCCAGCAGCGCCGTAGCGGAAGCTAGCACAGATACGCAGTATTTT. This sequence joins TRBV9 and TRBJ2-3; possibly TRBD2 for D (6 bases). Germline CDR1 SGDLS, CDR2 YYNGEE. The CDR3 loop spans 16 amino acids. Trimming took off 3 bases at V and 0 bases at J, with 14 bases between the two ends.

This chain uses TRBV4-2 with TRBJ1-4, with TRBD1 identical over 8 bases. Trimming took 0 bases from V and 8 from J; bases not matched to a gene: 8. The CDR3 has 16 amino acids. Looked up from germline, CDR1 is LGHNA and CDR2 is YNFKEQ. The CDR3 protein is CASSQDGQGAMEKLFF. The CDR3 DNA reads TGTGCCAGCAGCCAAGACGGCCAGGGGGCGATGGAAAAACTGTTTTTT.

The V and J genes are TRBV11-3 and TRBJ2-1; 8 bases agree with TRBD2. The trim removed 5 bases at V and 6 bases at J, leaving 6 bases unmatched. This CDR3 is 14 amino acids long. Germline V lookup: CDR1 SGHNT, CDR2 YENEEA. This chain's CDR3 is CASSRPGGSNEQFF. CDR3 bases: TGTGCCAGCAGCCGCCCGGGAGGGAGCAATGAGCAGTTCTTC.

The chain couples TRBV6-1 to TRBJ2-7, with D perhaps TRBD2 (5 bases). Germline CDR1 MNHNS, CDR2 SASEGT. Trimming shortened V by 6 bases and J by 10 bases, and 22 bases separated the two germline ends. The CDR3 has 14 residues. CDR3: CASRLVVADNEQYV. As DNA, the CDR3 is TGTGCCAGCAGACTAGTGGTAGCAGACAATGAACAGTACGTC.

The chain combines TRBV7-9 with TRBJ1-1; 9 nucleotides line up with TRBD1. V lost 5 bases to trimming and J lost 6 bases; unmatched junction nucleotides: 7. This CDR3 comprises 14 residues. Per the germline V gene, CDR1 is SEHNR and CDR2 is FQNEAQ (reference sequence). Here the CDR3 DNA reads TGTGCCAGCAGCGGACAGGGGAATAGGGCTGAAGCTTTCTTT. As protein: CASSGQGNRAEAFF.

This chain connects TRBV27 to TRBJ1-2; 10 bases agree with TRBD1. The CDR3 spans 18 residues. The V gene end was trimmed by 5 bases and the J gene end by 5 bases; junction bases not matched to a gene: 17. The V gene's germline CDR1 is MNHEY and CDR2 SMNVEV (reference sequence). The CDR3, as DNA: TGTGCCAGCAGTCGCGTCCCGGGACAGGGGATCGGAGAGTATGGCTACACCTTC. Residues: CASSRVPGQGIGEYGYTF.

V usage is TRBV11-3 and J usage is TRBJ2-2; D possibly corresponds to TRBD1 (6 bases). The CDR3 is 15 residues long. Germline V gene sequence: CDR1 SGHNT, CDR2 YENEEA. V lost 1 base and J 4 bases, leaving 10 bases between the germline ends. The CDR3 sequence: CASSLARGGTGELFF. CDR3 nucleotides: TGTGCCAGCAGCTTAGCCAGGGGTGGCACCGGGGAGCTGTTTTTT.

The CDR3 sequence: CASSLLRSTGTDTQYF. The CDR3 nucleotides are TGTGCCAGCAGTTTATTGCGGAGCACTGGCACAGATACGCAGTATTTT. V and J are TRBV28 and TRBJ2-3; unclear D gene. Trimming stripped 1 base from V and 1 base from J, with 12 bases between. The CDR3 is 16 amino acids. The germline CDR1 and CDR2 sequences are MDHEN and SYDVKM.